The 20 T cell receptor beta chains reported below all come from one sample, sequenced in a study of blood T cell repertoires in COVID-19. Generated by immunoSEQ multiplex PCR, the TCRdb table keeps only in-frame clones and is missing some. The sample contains around 220,000 clones, nearly 90% of which appear only once. The sequenced sample consisted of peripheral blood. These receptors all stem from a woman in her thirties or forties who had recovered from COVID-19.

This rearrangement joins TRBV5-4 to TRBJ1-1; TRBD1 matches 9 bases. V dropped 3 bases and J dropped 4; count of bases not matched to a gene: 7. The CDR3 spans 15 residues. Germline-derived CDR1 and CDR2 are SGHNT and YYREEE (reference sequence). The CDR3 sequence: CASSWGQGVSTEAFF. In DNA, the CDR3 is TGTGCCAGCAGCTGGGGACAGGGAGTAAGCACTGAAGCTTTCTTT.

This chain connects TRBV7-2 to TRBJ2-7, with 9 bases matching TRBD2. The CDR3 loop spans 14 amino acids. The junction had 5 bases not matched to a gene; V was cut back by 1 base and J by 7 bases. Germline CDR1 SGHTA, CDR2 FQGNSA. The CDR3 protein is CASSLGVTSGEQYF. CDR3 nucleotide sequence: TGTGCCAGCAGCTTAGGCGTGACTAGCGGTGAGCAGTACTTC.

The J gene is TRBJ1-2, the V gene TRBV10-1; possibly TRBD1 for D (6 bases). Germline CDR1 is WNHNN and CDR2 is SYGVQD (reference sequence). V was pared by 3 bases and J by 2 bases, with 10 bases between. CDR3 length equals 14 residues. The CDR3 reads CASSEDRRNYGYTF. The CDR3 bases are TGCGCCAGCAGTGAAGACAGGAGAAACTATGGCTACACCTTC.

The rearrangement links TRBV24-1 to TRBJ1-1; 8 bases are shared with TRBD1. V was clipped by 2 bases and J by 3 bases; unmatched bases: 4. CDR3 length: 15 residues. CDR1 and CDR2 (germline): KGHDR, SFDVKD. The DNA of the CDR3 is TGTGCCACCAGTGATTGGACAGGGATGGACACTGAAGCTTTCTTT. It translates to CATSDWTGMDTEAFF.

The genes are TRBV21-1 and TRBJ2-7; TRBD1 was called by the table and not checked on the DNA. TRBV21-1 is classified as a pseudogene. The CDR3 sequence is 16 residues long. The CDR3 coding sequence is TGTGCCAGCAGCGTCGAGGGACAGGGAATCTCCTACGAGCAGTACTTC. It codes for CASSVEGQGISYEQYF.

The chain has TRBV29-1 and TRBJ2-3, with 8 nucleotides matching TRBD1. This CDR3 has 13 residues. Unmatched junction bases numbered 4, after V lost 5 bases and J lost 3 bases. Germline CDR1 SQVTM, CDR2 ANQGSEA. The CDR3 nucleotides read TGCAGCGTTCTCGACAGGGGAACAGATACGCAGTATTTT. This gives the protein CSVLDRGTDTQYF.

J is TRBJ2-3 and V is TRBV7-2, with TRBD1 identical over 8 bases. CDR1 SGHTA and CDR2 FQGNSA come from the germline V gene. The CDR3 runs 14 residues. With V trimmed by 4 bases and J by 4 bases, 4 bases remained unmatched. The CDR3 DNA sequence: TGTGCCAGCAGCTCCCGGACAGGGCCAGATACGCAGTATTTT. Its translation is CASSSRTGPDTQYF. Combining the CDR3 with reference TRBV7-2 and TRBJ2-3 gives the whole variable domain GAGVSQSPSNKVTEKGKDVELRCDPISGHTALYWYRQSLGQGLEFLIYFQGNSAPDKSGLPSDRFSAERTGGSVSTLTIQRTQQEDSAVYLCASSSRTGPDTQYFGPGTRLTVL.

A word on this clone: Other DNA variants within this sample encode the same CDR3. J is TRBJ2-6 and V is TRBV27; weak D call: TRBD1 (6 bases). The CDR3 contains 16 residues. CDR1 and CDR2 from the germline V gene are MNHEY and SMNVEV (reference sequence). Between the trimmed V and J ends, which lost 2 bases and 0 bases, there was a span of 8 bases. The CDR3 spells CASSLRGSSGANVLTF. In DNA form, the CDR3 reads TGTGCCAGCAGTTTAAGGGGGAGCTCTGGGGCCAACGTCCTGACTTTC.

J is TRBJ2-5 and V is TRBV5-4; D is undetermined. V lost 0 bases and J lost 5, with 14 bases in between. Germline V lookup: CDR1 SGHNT, CDR2 YYREEE (reference sequence). CDR3 length: 15 residues. CDR3 residues: CASSLDSRSRETQYF. CDR3 nucleotides: TGTGCCAGCAGCTTGGATTCTCGGTCGCGGGAGACCCAGTACTTC. The variable domain in full, with the rest retrieved from reference TRBV5-4 and TRBJ2-5, is ETGVTQSPTHLIKTRGQQVTLRCSSQSGHNTVSWYQQALGQGPQFIFQYYREEENGRGNFPPRFSGLQFPNYSSELNVNALELDDSALYLCASSLDSRSRETQYFGPGTRLLVL.

This clone was observed once. The V call is TRBV7-9, the J call TRBJ2-2; no reliable D call. The CDR3 length is 15 residues. The ends were cut back, 1 base at V and 6 bases at J, with 12 bases in the middle. Germline CDR1 reads SEHNR; CDR2 reads FQNEAQ (reference sequence). CDR3 in amino acids: CASSLVDSLAGELFF. The CDR3 DNA reads as TGTGCCAGCAGCTTAGTTGACTCCTTAGCCGGGGAGCTGTTTTTT.

The chain has TRBV18 and TRBJ1-2, with 8 nucleotides matching TRBD1. Germline CDR1 is KGHSH and CDR2 is LQKENI. The CDR3 consists of 13 residues. Trimming at V came to 2 bases and at J to 6 bases, leaving 2 bases not matched to a gene. In nucleotides, the CDR3 is TGTGCCAGCTCACCAGACAGGGGCCATGGCTACACCTTC. The encoded protein is CASSPDRGHGYTF.

The V gene is TRBV5-1, the J gene TRBJ2-1, with 7 bases lining up with TRBD2. The CDR3 runs 18 residues. V shed 5 bases, J shed 0 bases, and the junction held 14 bases outside the gene matches. Germline V gives CDR1 SGHRS, CDR2 YFSETQ. CDR3 amino acids: CASSSDASGTYSYNEQFF. CDR3 DNA sequence: TGCGCCAGCAGTTCGGATGCTAGCGGTACATACTCCTACAATGAGCAGTTCTTC.

The rearrangement uses TRBV28 and TRBJ2-1; TRBD2 might be the D (7 bases). V lost 5 bases, J lost 0 bases, and 14 bases lay in between. The V gene's germline CDR1 is MDHEN and CDR2 SYDVKM. The CDR3 has 16 amino acids. CDR3 bases: TGTGCCAGCAGTCTAGGGGGGGTGGGCTCCTACAATGAGCAGTTCTTC. Translation: CASSLGGVGSYNEQFF. The whole variable domain, remainder taken from reference TRBV28 and TRBJ2-1, is DVKVTQSSRYLVKRTGEKVFLECVQDMDHENMFWYRQDPGLGLRLIYFSYDVKMKEKGDIPEGYSVSREKKERFSLILESASTNQTSMYLCASSLGGVGSYNEQFFGPGTRLTVL.

This clone was detected only once. The genes are TRBV10-3 and TRBJ2-3; 13 bases match TRBD2. This CDR3 region has 15 residues. The J segment lost 3 bases and the V segment lost 6 bases, leaving 3 bases of the junction unmatched. Germline-derived CDR1 and CDR2 are ENHRY and SYGVKD. The CDR3 loop is CAIRAGLAGTDTQYF. CDR3 nucleotides: TGTGCCATCAGGGCGGGACTAGCGGGGACAGATACGCAGTATTTT.

This clone was counted once. The rearrangement links TRBV5-6 to TRBJ2-7; 9 bases match TRBD1. The length of the CDR3 is 14 residues. J gave up 3 bases and V 5 bases, and 6 bases lay outside the gene matches. CDR1 and CDR2 from the germline V gene are SGHDT and YYEEEE. In DNA form, the CDR3 reads TGTGCCAGCAGACCGGGACAGGGCAACTACGAGCAGTACTTC. It is translated as CASRPGQGNYEQYF.

The rearrangement uses TRBV28 and TRBJ1-3; TRBD1 is a possible D gene (6 bases). The germline gives CDR1 MDHEN, CDR2 SYDVKM. This CDR3 comprises 16 residues. Trimming cost V 4 bases and J 3 bases, with 16 bases left between them. CDR3 DNA: TGTGCCAGCAGTTCCGCCGGGACAATTAATGGAAACACCATATATTTT. Amino acids: CASSSAGTINGNTIYF. Full variable domain (outside the CDR3, taken from reference TRBV28 and TRBJ1-3): DVKVTQSSRYLVKRTGEKVFLECVQDMDHENMFWYRQDPGLGLRLIYFSYDVKMKEKGDIPEGYSVSREKKERFSLILESASTNQTSMYLCASSSAGTINGNTIYFGEGSWLTVV.

This clone is a singleton in its sample. The chain has TRBV3-1 (or the pseudogene TRBV3-2) and TRBJ2-2, with 9 bases lining up with TRBD1. CDR1 and CDR2 (germline): LGHDT, YNNKEL (reference sequence). CDR3 length: 16 residues. V was clipped by 4 bases and J by 6 bases; unmatched bases: 9. This CDR3 is CASSRNPGQGPGELFF. The DNA of the CDR3 is TGTGCCAGCAGCCGCAACCCGGGACAGGGCCCCGGGGAGCTGTTTTTT.

This chain connects TRBV13 to TRBJ1-5; D remains unclear. The V gene's germline CDR1 is PRHDT and CDR2 FYEKMQ (reference sequence). V was clipped by 4 bases and J by 6 bases, with 13 bases between them. The CDR3 has 14 amino acids. CDR3 nucleotides: TGTGCCAGCAGCTACCGGGGTGCGCGTCAGCCCCAGCATTTT. As protein: CASSYRGARQPQHF.

V is TRBV2 and J is TRBJ2-1; 7 bases line up with TRBD2. This CDR3 contains 14 residues. Germline-derived CDR1 and CDR2 are SNHLY and FYNNEI. The trim removed 6 bases at V and 9 bases at J, leaving 11 bases unmatched. The CDR3 bases are TGTGCCAGCAGGTTTATGCGGGAGCTAGGTGAGCAGTTCTTC. Its translation is CASRFMRELGEQFF.

The chain has TRBV18 and TRBJ2-2; 7 bases agree with TRBD1. The CDR3 is 15 amino acids. The V gene's germline CDR1 is KGHSH and CDR2 LQKENI. After removal of 2 bases from V and 4 bases from J, the junction contained 4 bases not matched to a gene. The CDR3 coding sequence is TGTGCCAGCTCACCAGACAGGGTTGGCACCGGGGAGCTGTTTTTT. Its translation: CASSPDRVGTGELFF.